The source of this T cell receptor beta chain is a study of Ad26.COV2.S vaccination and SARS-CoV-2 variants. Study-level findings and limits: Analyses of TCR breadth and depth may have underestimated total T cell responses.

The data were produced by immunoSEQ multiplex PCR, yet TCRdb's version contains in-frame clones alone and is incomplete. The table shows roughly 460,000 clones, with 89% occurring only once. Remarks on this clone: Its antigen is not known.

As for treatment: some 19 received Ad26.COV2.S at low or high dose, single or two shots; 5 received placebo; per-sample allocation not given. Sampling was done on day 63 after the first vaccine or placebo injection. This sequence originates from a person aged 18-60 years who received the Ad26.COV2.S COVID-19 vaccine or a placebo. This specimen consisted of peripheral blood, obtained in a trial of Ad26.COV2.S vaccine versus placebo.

The CDR3 coding sequence is TGCGCCAGCAGCTTGGATTCCGGGGCTGAGACCCAGTACTTC. Its translation: CASSLDSGAETQYF. This chain links TRBV5-1 with TRBJ2-5; D possibly matches TRBD1 or TRBD2 (5 bases each). The ends were cut back, 0 bases at V and 5 bases at J, with 11 bases in the middle. The CDR3 spans 14 residues. Germline V CDR1 and CDR2: SGHRS, YFSETQ.